Detailed here is one T cell receptor (beta chain). These data come from a study of blood T cells in healthy people across ages. A sample-barcoded 5' primer and a J-beta primer mix were used in a second PCR of roughly 7 to 11 cycles. Through a template-switch adaptor with 12 random nucleotides, each cDNA molecule received a tag. From the 5' RACE reads, TCRdb called clonotypes with MiXCR, one entry per CDR3 protein. The sample lists over 600,000 distinct CDR3 sequences; 45% to 70% were seen once. The CDR3 length is 13 residues. Germline loops: CDR1 SGHRS, CDR2 YFSETQ. Trimming removed 4 bases at V and 4 bases at J, with 11 bases between.

Input material: blood. This sequence joins TRBV5-1 and TRBJ2-5; D ambiguous. The TCR sequence derives from a man aged 40-50 years in good health. CDR3 sequence (DNA): TGCGCCAGCAGCCCCGCTATCAGAGAGACCCAGTACTTC. This encodes CASSPAIRETQYF.